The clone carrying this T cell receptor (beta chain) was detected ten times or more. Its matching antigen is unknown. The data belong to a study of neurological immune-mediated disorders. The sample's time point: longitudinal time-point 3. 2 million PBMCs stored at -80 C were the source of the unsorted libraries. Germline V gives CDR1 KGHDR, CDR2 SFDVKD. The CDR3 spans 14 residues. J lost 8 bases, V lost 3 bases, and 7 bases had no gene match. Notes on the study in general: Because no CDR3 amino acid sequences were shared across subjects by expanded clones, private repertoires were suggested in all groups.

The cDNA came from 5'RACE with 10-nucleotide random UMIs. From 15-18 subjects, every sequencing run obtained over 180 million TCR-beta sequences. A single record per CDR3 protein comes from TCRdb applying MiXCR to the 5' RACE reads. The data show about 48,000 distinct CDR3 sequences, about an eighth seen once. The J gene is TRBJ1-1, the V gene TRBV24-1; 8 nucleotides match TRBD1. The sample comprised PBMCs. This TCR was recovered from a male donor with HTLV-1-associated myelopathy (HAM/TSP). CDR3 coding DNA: TGTGCCACCAGTGATCCCTCAAGACAGGGGGAAGCTTTCTTT. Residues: CATSDPSRQGEAFF.